This T cell receptor (beta chain) originates from a study of blood T cell repertoires in COVID-19. Within 2 weeks before study entry, exposed participants met a COVID-19 case. Method: immunoSEQ multiplex PCR; TCRdb's copy keeps in-frame clones and lacks some. This sample carries fewer than 350,000 clones, around 85% of them seen once, and the ten largest clones take under 2%. The CDR3 runs 15 residues. The germline gives CDR1 MNHNS, CDR2 SASEGT. The table lists this clone with a count of one. Germline is not matched at one junction end, which may reflect a read error. The chain recombines TRBV6-1 with TRBJ1-2; TRBD1 agrees at 11 bases. The clonotype comes from a woman aged 25 to 45 who had been exposed to COVID-19. The sequencing sample was made of PBMCs or T cells enriched from blood (not recorded which). The CDR3 DNA reads TGTGCCAGCAGGGAAGGGACAGGGGGAGGGTATGGCTACACCTTC. Its protein is CASREGTGGGYGYTF.